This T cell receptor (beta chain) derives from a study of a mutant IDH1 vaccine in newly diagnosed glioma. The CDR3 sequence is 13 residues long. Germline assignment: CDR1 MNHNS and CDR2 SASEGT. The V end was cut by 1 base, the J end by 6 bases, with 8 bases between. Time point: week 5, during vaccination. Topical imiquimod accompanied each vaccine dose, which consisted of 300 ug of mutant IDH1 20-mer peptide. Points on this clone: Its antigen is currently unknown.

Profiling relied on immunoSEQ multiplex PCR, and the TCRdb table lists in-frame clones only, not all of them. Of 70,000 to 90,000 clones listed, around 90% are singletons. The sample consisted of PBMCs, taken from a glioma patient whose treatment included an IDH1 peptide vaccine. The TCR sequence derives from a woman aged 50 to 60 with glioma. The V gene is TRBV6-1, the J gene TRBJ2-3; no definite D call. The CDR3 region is CASSEVPADTQYF. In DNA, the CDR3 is TGTGCCAGCAGTGAAGTCCCCGCGGATACGCAGTATTTT.